Shown below are 9 T cell receptor beta chains from a single sample sequenced in a study of technical replicates of blood from a handful of donors. Sequenced by immunoSEQ multiplex PCR; TCRdb stores in-frame clones only, minus some. Of tens of thousands of clones in the sample, around 93% were seen once. The sample taken for sequencing was T cells isolated from PBMCs. Receptors were obtained from a human donor in good health.

The chain carries TRBV25-1 and TRBJ1-2; no clear D. Germline values: CDR1 MGHDK, CDR2 SYGVNS. There are 14 residues in the CDR3. The V end lost 4 bases, the J end lost 8 bases, and 17 bases lay between the germline ends. Here the CDR3 reads CASSASGSRRGYTF. In nucleotides, the CDR3 is TGTGCCAGCAGTGCTTCGGGGAGCCGAAGGGGCTACACCTTC.

This clone was observed a handful of times. Within the sample, other DNA sequences also encode this same CDR3. The chain is built from TRBV27 and TRBJ2-6; D ambiguous. This CDR3 region has 13 residues. Germline lookup yields CDR1 MNHEY and CDR2 SMNVEV (reference sequence). Trimming took 6 bases from V and 4 from J, leaving 7 bases between them. CDR3 DNA: TGTGCCAGCAGCTCGACAGGGGCCAACGTCCTGACTTTC. Translation: CASSSTGANVLTF.

The gene calls are TRBV27 and TRBJ1-1; TRBD1 agrees at 7 bases. The CDR3 totals 13 residues. CDR1 MNHEY and CDR2 SMNVEV come from the germline V gene (reference sequence). V was clipped by 6 bases and J by 5 bases; unmatched bases: 6. CDR3 residues: CASRTQGGTEAFF. The CDR3 DNA reads as TGTGCCAGCAGGACTCAGGGGGGAACTGAAGCTTTCTTT.

J is TRBJ2-7 and V is TRBV7-9; TRBD2 is a possible D gene (6 bases). Deletions cut 3 bases from V and 2 bases from J, with 11 bases between. Germline V gene data show CDR1 as SEHNR and CDR2 as FQNEAQ (reference sequence). CDR3 size: 14 residues. In DNA form, the CDR3 reads TGTGCCAGCAGCTTCGGGGACTTCACCTACGAGCAGTACTTC. Its protein is CASSFGDFTYEQYF.

This chain joins TRBV11-2 and TRBJ2-3; D not certain. Trimming removed 3 bases at V and 4 bases at J, with 2 bases between. CDR3 length: 11 residues. Germline V gene sequence: CDR1 SGHAT, CDR2 FQNNGV. CDR3 DNA sequence: TGTGCCAGCAGCTTCGCAGATACGCAGTATTTT. Protein: CASSFADTQYF.

V and J are TRBV19 and TRBJ1-6, with D possibly being TRBD1 (5 bases). Trimming shortened V by 6 bases and J by 6 bases, and 21 bases separated the two germline ends. The CDR3 totals 17 residues. Germline V CDR1 and CDR2: LNHDA, SQIVND (reference sequence). DNA for the CDR3: TGTGCCAGTAGCGTCGGGCAGGGAATTAGTAGTAATTCACCCCTCCACTTT. It yields the protein CASSVGQGISSNSPLHF. Combining the CDR3 with reference TRBV19 and TRBJ1-6 gives the whole variable domain DGGITQSPKYLFRKEGQNVTLSCEQNLNHDAMYWYRQDPGQGLRLIYYSQIVNDFQKGDIAEGYSVSREKKESFPLTVTSAQKNPTAFYLCASSVGQGISSNSPLHFGNGTRLTVT.

This chain joins TRBV2 and TRBJ1-6, with 10 bases identical to TRBD1. CDR3 length: 17 amino acids. The germline CDR1 and CDR2 sequences are SNHLY and FYNNEI. V shed 2 bases and J 6 bases; nucleotides not matched to a gene: 7. CDR3 amino acids: CASSEKTGGLPNSPLHF. CDR3 in DNA: TGTGCCAGCAGTGAAAAGACAGGGGGCCTTCCTAATTCACCCCTCCACTTT. Together with reference TRBV2 and TRBJ1-6, the CDR3 gives the full variable domain: EPEVTQTPSHQVTQMGQEVILRCVPISNHLYFYWYRQILGQKVEFLVSFYNNEISEKSEIFDDQFSVERPDGSNFTLKIRSTKLEDSAMYFCASSEKTGGLPNSPLHFGNGTRLTVT.

This clone has a single count. The rearrangement joins TRBV4-2 to TRBJ2-3, with TRBD2 matching over 14 bases. V shed 0 bases and J 3 bases; nucleotides not matched to a gene: 14. The V gene's germline CDR1 is LGHNA and CDR2 YNFKEQ. There are 21 residues in the CDR3. Here the CDR3 DNA reads TGTGCCAGCAGCCAAGACGTCCTGGGACTAGCGGGAGAGCGGGAAACAGATACGCAGTATTTT. It is translated as CASSQDVLGLAGERETDTQYF.

V and J are TRBV7-6 and TRBJ2-2, with TRBD2 matching over 15 bases. This CDR3 region has 19 residues. CDR1 and CDR2 from the germline V gene are SGHVS and FNYEAQ. The V gene end was trimmed by 5 bases and the J gene end by 3 bases; junction bases not matched to a gene: 10. This CDR3 reads CASSRRGLAGGPDTGELFF. DNA of the CDR3: TGTGCCAGCAGCCGACGTGGACTAGCGGGAGGGCCTGACACCGGGGAGCTGTTTTTT.